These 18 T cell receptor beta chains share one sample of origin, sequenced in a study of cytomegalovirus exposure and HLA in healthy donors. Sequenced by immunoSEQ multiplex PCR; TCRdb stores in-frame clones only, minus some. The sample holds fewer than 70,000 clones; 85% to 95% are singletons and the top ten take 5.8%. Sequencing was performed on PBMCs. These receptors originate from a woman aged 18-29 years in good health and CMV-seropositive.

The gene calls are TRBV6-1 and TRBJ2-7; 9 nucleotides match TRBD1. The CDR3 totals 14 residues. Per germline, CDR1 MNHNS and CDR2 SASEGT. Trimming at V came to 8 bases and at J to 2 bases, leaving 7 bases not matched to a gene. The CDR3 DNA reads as TGTGCCAGCGTCCCAGACAGGGGGGCCTACGAGCAGTACTTC. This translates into CASVPDRGAYEQYF.

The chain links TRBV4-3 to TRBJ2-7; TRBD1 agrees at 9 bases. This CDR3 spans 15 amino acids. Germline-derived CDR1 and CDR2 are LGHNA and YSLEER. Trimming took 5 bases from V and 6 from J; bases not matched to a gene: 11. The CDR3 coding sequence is TGCGCCAGCAGCGCCGGTTTACAGGGGGCGGTCGAGCAGTACTTC. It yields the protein CASSAGLQGAVEQYF.

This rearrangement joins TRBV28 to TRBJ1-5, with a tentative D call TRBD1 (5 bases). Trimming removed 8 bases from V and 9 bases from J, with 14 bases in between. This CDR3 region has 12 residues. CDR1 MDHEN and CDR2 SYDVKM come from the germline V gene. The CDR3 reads CASQVGGGPQHF. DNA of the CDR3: TGTGCCAGCCAGGTTGGGGGGGGGCCCCAGCATTTT.

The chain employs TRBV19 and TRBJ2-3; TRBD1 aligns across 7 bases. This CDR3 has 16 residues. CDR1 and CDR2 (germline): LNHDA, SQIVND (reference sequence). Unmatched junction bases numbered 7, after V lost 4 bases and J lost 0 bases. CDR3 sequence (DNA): TGTGCCAGTAGTACCTACAGGGGTACAAGCACAGATACGCAGTATTTT. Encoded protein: CASSTYRGTSTDTQYF.

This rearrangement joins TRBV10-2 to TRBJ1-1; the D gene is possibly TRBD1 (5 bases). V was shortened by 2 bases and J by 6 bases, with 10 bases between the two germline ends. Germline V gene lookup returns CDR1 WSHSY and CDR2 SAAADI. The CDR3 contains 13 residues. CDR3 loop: CASSERQGAEAFF. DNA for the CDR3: TGCGCCAGCAGTGAGAGGCAGGGCGCTGAAGCTTTCTTT.

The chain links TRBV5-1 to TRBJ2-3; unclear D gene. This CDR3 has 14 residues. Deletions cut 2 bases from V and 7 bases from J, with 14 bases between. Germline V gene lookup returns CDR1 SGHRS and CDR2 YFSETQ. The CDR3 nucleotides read TGCGCCAGCAGCTTCAGTGGCGGCTCGCATACGCAGTATTTT. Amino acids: CASSFSGGSHTQYF.

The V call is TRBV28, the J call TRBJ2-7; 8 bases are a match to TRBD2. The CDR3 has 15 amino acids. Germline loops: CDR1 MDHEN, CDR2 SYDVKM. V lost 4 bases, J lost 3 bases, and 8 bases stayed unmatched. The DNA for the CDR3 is TGTGCCAGCAGTTCTTTAGCGGGAATCTTCTACGAGCAGTACTTC. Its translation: CASSSLAGIFYEQYF.

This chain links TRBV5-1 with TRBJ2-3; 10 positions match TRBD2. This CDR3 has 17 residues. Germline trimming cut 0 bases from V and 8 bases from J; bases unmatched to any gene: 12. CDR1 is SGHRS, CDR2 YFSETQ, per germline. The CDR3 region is CASSLAASGGSPGTQYF. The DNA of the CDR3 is TGCGCCAGCAGCTTGGCGGCTAGCGGGGGCTCTCCGGGTACGCAGTATTTT.

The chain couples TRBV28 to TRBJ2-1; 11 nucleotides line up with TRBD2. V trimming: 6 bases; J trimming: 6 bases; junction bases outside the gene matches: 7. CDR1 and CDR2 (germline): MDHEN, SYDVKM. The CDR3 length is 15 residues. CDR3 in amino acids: CASRGPGLAANEQFF. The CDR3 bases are TGTGCCAGCAGAGGACCGGGACTAGCGGCCAATGAGCAGTTCTTC.

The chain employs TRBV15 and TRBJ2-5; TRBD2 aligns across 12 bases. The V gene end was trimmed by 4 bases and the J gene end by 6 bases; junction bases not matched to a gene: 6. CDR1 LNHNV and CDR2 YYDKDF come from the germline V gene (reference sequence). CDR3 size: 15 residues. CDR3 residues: CATSIETSGRKTQYF. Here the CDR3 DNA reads TGTGCCACCAGCATTGAGACTAGCGGGAGAAAGACCCAGTACTTC.

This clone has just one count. CDR3 region: CASSMAADTQYF. The CDR3 DNA sequence: TGTGCCAGTAGTATGGCGGCAGATACGCAGTATTTT. The chain couples TRBV19 to TRBJ2-3; D not resolved. The germline V gene has CDR1 LNHDA and CDR2 SQIVND (reference sequence). Trimming stripped 3 bases from V and 4 bases from J, with 5 bases between. The CDR3 spans 12 residues.

The DNA for the CDR3 is TGTGCCAGCAGTCCCGTTCGGACACCAACCTACGAGCAGTACTTC. This translates into CASSPVRTPTYEQYF. This chain joins TRBV9 and TRBJ2-7; D possibly corresponds to TRBD1 (5 bases). CDR1 and CDR2 (germline): SGDLS, YYNGEE. The CDR3 length is 15 residues. V was clipped by 5 bases and J by 2 bases, with 17 bases between them.

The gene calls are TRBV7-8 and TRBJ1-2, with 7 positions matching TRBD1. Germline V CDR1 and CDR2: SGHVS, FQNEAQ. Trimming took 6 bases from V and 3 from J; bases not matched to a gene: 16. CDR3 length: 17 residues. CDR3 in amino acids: CASSGGGARERHYGYTF. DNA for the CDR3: TGTGCCAGCAGTGGAGGGGGCGCGCGGGAACGACACTATGGCTACACCTTC.

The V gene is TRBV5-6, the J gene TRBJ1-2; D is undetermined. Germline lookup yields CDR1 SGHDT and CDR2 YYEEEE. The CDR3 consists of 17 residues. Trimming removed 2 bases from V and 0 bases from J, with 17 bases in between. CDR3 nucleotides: TGTGCCAGCAGCTTCCGGGAGAACCTTATAACTAACTATGGCTACACCTTC. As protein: CASSFRENLITNYGYTF.

The CDR3 protein is CASSLQGPVVNEQYF. CDR3 DNA sequence: TGCGCCAGCAGCTTGCAGGGTCCGGTTGTAAACGAGCAGTACTTC. The chain uses TRBV5-1 and TRBJ2-7; TRBD1 might be the D (5 bases). The germline gives CDR1 SGHRS, CDR2 YFSETQ. CDR3 length: 15 residues. V lost 1 base and J lost 5, with 16 bases in between.

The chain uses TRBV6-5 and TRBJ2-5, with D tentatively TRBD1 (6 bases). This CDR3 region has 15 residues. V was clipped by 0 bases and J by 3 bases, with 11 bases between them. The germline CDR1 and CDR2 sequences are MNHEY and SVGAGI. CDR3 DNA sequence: TGTGCCAGCAGTTACTCGATGGACAGAAAAGAGACCCAGTACTTC. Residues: CASSYSMDRKETQYF.

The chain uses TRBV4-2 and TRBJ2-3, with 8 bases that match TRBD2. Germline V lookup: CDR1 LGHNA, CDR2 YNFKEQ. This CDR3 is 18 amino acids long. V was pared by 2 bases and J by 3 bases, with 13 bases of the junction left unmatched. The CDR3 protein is CASSQRSLSAGGTDTQYF. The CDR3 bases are TGTGCCAGCAGCCAACGGAGCCTTTCGGCGGGGGGAACAGATACGCAGTATTTT.

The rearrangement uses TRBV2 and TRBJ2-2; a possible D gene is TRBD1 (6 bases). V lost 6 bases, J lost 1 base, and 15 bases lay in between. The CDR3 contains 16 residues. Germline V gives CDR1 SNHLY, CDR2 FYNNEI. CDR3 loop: CASRPPGTRNTGELFF. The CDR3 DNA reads TGTGCCAGCAGGCCCCCGGGGACAAGGAACACCGGGGAGCTGTTTTTT.